Listed below are T cell receptor beta chains from one sample, sequenced in a study of cytomegalovirus exposure and HLA in healthy donors. Some clones are missing from TCRdb's copy, which holds only in-frame ones; the method was immunoSEQ multiplex PCR. The data hold approximately 160,000 clones, with more than 75% observed a single time. Sequenced sample: PBMCs. Receptor source: a girl between 2 and 10 years old in good health and CMV-seropositive. The CDR3 runs from the conserved cysteine through the conserved F or W.

V gene: TRBV20-1
CDR3 protein: CSASTDTQYF

V gene: TRBV30
CDR3 protein: CAWSPGQGVNTIYF

V gene: TRBV11-1
CDR3 protein: CASSSPPTTGTRLETQYF

V gene: TRBV6-5
CDR3 protein: CASSYSGRDTEAFF

V gene: TRBV30
CDR3 protein: CAWAAVLGLATEQYF

V gene: TRBV6-5
CDR3 protein: CASSRDSNNEQFF

V gene: TRBV13
CDR3 protein: CASSSVSPDRGETQYF

V gene: TRBV29-1
CDR3 protein: CSPLGRAGRYLGGLRSRPDTQYF

V gene: TRBV28
CDR3 protein: CASSLPDRVEETQYF

V gene: TRBV28
CDR3 protein: CASSFRATDTQYF

V gene: TRBV9
CDR3 protein: CASSVPGANEKLFF

V gene: TRBV20-1
CDR3 protein: CSARGRQPQHF

V gene: TRBV27
CDR3 protein: CASSLSAVFGVHEKLFF

V gene: TRBV10-1
CDR3 protein: CASSESRGSSCNEQFF

V gene: TRBV27
CDR3 protein: CASSLLYSSYEQYF

V gene: TRBV25-1
CDR3 protein: CASSEVGGNTEAFF

V gene: TRBV9
CDR3 protein: CASSVAIGDEQFF

V gene: TRBV21-1
CDR3 protein: CASSPGQAYEQYF

V gene: TRBV30
CDR3 protein: CAWTSGLAINGELFF

V gene: TRBV29-1
CDR3 protein: CSVGGSATSGNTIYF

V gene: TRBV30
CDR3 protein: CAWSGNGYGYTF

V gene: TRBV6-1
CDR3 protein: CASSERPESSYEQYF

V gene: TRBV2
CDR3 protein: CASRGTGTDTQYF

V gene: TRBV7-9
CDR3 protein: CASSPPRGGRVIGQETQYF

V gene: TRBV5-1
CDR3 protein: CASSQEGALNTEAFF

V gene: TRBV18
CDR3 protein: CASSPSGDTDTQYF

V gene: TRBV4-1
CDR3 protein: CASSQARGDGANVLTF

V gene: TRBV5-6
CDR3 protein: CASSGSGSPRIQYF

V gene: TRBV6-1
CDR3 protein: CASSEQPSGRSYEQYF

V gene: TRBV5-1
CDR3 protein: CASSLGREFIPDTQYF

V gene: TRBV27
CDR3 protein: CASRGATDTQYF

V gene: TRBV30
CDR3 protein: CAWSSGDPWSNQPQHF

V gene: TRBV30
CDR3 protein: CAWSRPGGRPLHF

V gene: TRBV10-3
CDR3 protein: CAINVTPYGYTF

V gene: TRBV21-1
CDR3 protein: CASSKETGTGQPQHF

V gene: TRBV7-9
CDR3 protein: CASSPTSGRASSYNEQFF

V gene: TRBV4-1
CDR3 protein: CASSQVEGDYEQYF

V gene: TRBV28
CDR3 protein: CASSPQGRENEKLFF

V gene: TRBV7-9
CDR3 protein: CASSLGRGWVTKENEQFF

V gene: TRBV5-1
CDR3 protein: CASSGGALQETQYF

V gene: TRBV28
CDR3 protein: CASSPAGTTGNTIYF

V gene: TRBV7-9
CDR3 protein: CASSLTQQLAGGFGEQYF

V gene: TRBV30
CDR3 protein: CAWSLFRVRRNEQFF

V gene: TRBV30
CDR3 protein: CAWSGTEPNYGYTF

V gene: TRBV15
CDR3 protein: CATSRVGGAGTRRPSIQYF

V gene: TRBV4-2
CDR3 protein: CASSQKLAGAGELFF

V gene: TRBV6-1
CDR3 protein: CASLRQGGTEAFF

V gene: TRBV5-4
CDR3 protein: CASSSEMTSAQHF

V gene: TRBV7-8
CDR3 protein: CASSSSGTGENYGYTF

V gene: TRBV7-9
CDR3 protein: CSSSSGLAGVTDTQYF

V gene: TRBV5-1
CDR3 protein: CASSVGQGLAKNIQYF

V gene: TRBV30
CDR3 protein: CAWSVPRTGELFF

V gene: TRBV30
CDR3 protein: CAWSVQGDGYTF

V gene: TRBV29-1
CDR3 protein: CSVVDQGSEKLFF

V gene: TRBV30
CDR3 protein: CAWSPGNNLNTEAFF

V gene: TRBV7-8
CDR3 protein: CASSYEQGTEAFF

V gene: TRBV27
CDR3 protein: CASSLSIAGAPYEQYF

V gene: TRBV5-1
CDR3 protein: CASSRRYTGSSGNTIYF

V gene: TRBV2
CDR3 protein: CASRLGEGNTEAFF

V gene: TRBV13
CDR3 protein: CASSLLATNEKLFF